Frequency places the clone carrying this T cell receptor beta chain as medium-sized. The antigen is not known. The CDR3 sequence is 17 residues long. Every participant was in good physical condition without acute infectious disease. For droplet-based sequencing, live CSF cells were sorted using a live/dead marker. The sample comes from a study of CD8 T cells in cerebrospinal fluid in Alzheimer's disease. General study results and limits: The largest CSF clone was proportionally bigger in mild cognitive impairment or Alzheimer's disease than controls. Healthy subjects less often had a clone of at least 3% than Alzheimer's patients.

TCRdb re-called the 10x single-cell sequencing reads and gives one entry per CDR3 protein, without DNA. The sample totals over a thousand distinct CDR3 sequences. The sample comprised cerebrospinal fluid. This receptor was identified in a human donor with mild cognitive impairment. V and J are TRBV12-3 or TRBV12-4 and TRBJ2-7; TCRdb lists TRBD2, though no DNA is available to test this call. The CDR3: CASSLNGPGRASYEQYF.